A single sample is the source of the 27 T cell receptor beta chains below, sequenced in a study of T cell responses to AZD1222 COVID-19 vaccine. The protocol was immunoSEQ multiplex PCR, while the TCRdb copy is restricted to in-frame clones and leaves out a portion. Of fewer than 85,000 clones detected, about 91% appear once; the ten largest clones hold roughly 7%. The sequencing here drew on peripheral blood, taken on day 0 of MenACWY control vaccination. These receptors all come from an adult in good health.

This clone appeared a few times. Written as DNA, the CDR3 is TGCGCCAGCAGTTATCTCAGGGGGACAGATACGCAGTATTTT. It encodes CASSYLRGTDTQYF. The chain couples TRBV10-1 to TRBJ2-3; the match to TRBD1 covers 7 bases. This CDR3 comprises 14 residues. Germline CDR1 and CDR2: WNHNN and SYGVQD (reference sequence). The V segment lost 5 bases and the J segment 3 bases; nucleotides outside the gene matches: 5.

The chain recombines TRBV6-2 or TRBV6-3 with TRBJ2-1; 13 bases line up with TRBD2. The V and J ends lost 5 bases and 8 bases, in that order; junction bases with no gene match: 3. Germline CDR1 reads MNHEY; CDR2 reads SVGEGT. There are 14 residues in the CDR3. Written as DNA, the CDR3 is TGTGCCAGCAGTAGGACTAGCGGGAGCGATGAGCAGTTCTTC. It encodes CASSRTSGSDEQFF.

The J gene is TRBJ2-7, the V gene TRBV5-6; 7 bases line up with TRBD2. Germline-derived CDR1 and CDR2 are SGHDT and YYEEEE. Unmatched junction bases numbered 7, after V lost 4 bases and J lost 0 bases. The CDR3 is 15 residues long. Here the CDR3 DNA reads TGTGCCAGCAGCCGCACTAGCGCCCTCTCCTACGAGCAGTACTTC. This sequence encodes CASSRTSALSYEQYF.

The chain has TRBV19 and TRBJ2-7; TRBD2 matches at 15 bases. Trimming took 4 bases from V and 7 from J; bases not matched to a gene: 23. Germline loops: CDR1 LNHDA, CDR2 SQIVND (reference sequence). The CDR3 contains 21 residues. The CDR3, as DNA: TGTGCCAGTAGTACGGACGTCGCTGGGACTAGCGGGAGGTTGGCGGTGGCGGAGCAGTACTTC. Translated: CASSTDVAGTSGRLAVAEQYF. The full variable domain, its missing parts supplied by reference TRBV19 and TRBJ2-7, is DGGITQSPKYLFRKEGQNVTLSCEQNLNHDAMYWYRQDPGQGLRLIYYSQIVNDFQKGDIAEGYSVSREKKESFPLTVTSAQKNPTAFYLCASSTDVAGTSGRLAVAEQYFGPGTRLTVT.

The V call is TRBV7-2, the J call TRBJ2-5; possible D gene TRBD1, 6 bases. With 5 bases removed from V and 1 base from J, the gap between germline ends came to 17 bases. Germline-derived CDR1 and CDR2 are SGHTA and FQGNSA. CDR3 length equals 16 residues. This CDR3 is CASSPPSGQPQETQYF. In DNA form, the CDR3 reads TGTGCCAGCAGCCCGCCCTCGGGACAACCCCAAGAGACCCAGTACTTC.

The gene calls are TRBV27 and TRBJ2-5, with 9 positions matching TRBD1. Germline values: CDR1 MNHEY, CDR2 SMNVEV (reference sequence). The CDR3 totals 13 residues. The ends lost 3 bases at V and 7 bases at J; junction bases unmatched: 3. CDR3: CASSLGTGTTQYF. CDR3 coding DNA: TGTGCCAGCAGTTTGGGGACAGGGACGACCCAGTACTTC.

J is TRBJ2-3 and V is TRBV7-3; TRBD1 is a possible D gene (6 bases). Per germline, CDR1 SGHTA and CDR2 FQGTGA. Trimming cost V 0 bases and J 2 bases, with 9 bases left between them. This CDR3 comprises 15 residues. In DNA form, the CDR3 reads TGTGCCAGCAGCTTAACGAACAGGGTCACAGATACGCAGTATTTT. Amino acids: CASSLTNRVTDTQYF. The variable domain in full, with the rest retrieved from reference TRBV7-3 and TRBJ2-3, is GAGVSQTPSNKVTEKGKYVELRCDPISGHTALYWYRQSLGQGPEFLIYFQGTGAADDSGLPNDRFFAVRPEGSVSTLKIQRTERGDSAVYLCASSLTNRVTDTQYFGPGTRLTVL.

This sequence joins TRBV5-8 and TRBJ2-1; 10 nucleotides align to TRBD1. The CDR3 is 15 amino acids. From germline, CDR1 is SGHTS and CDR2 YDEGEE. The V and J ends lost 3 bases and 7 bases, in that order; junction bases with no gene match: 7. In DNA form, the CDR3 reads TGTGCCAGCAGCTACGGGACAGGGGAGGTGAATGAGCAGTTCTTC. Amino acid sequence: CASSYGTGEVNEQFF.

The chain couples TRBV18 to TRBJ2-3; 9 positions agree with TRBD1. Germline assignment: CDR1 KGHSH and CDR2 LQKENI. This CDR3 spans 16 amino acids. The J segment lost 2 bases and the V segment lost 3 bases, leaving 6 bases of the junction unmatched. For the CDR3, the DNA is TGTGCCAGCTCACCTGCCGGGACAGGGAACACAGATACGCAGTATTTT. Its protein product is CASSPAGTGNTDTQYF.

The chain joins TRBV13 to TRBJ2-5, with D perhaps matching TRBD2 (6 bases). V lost 5 bases and J lost 5, with 9 bases in between. The germline gives CDR1 PRHDT, CDR2 FYEKMQ (reference sequence). CDR3 length: 12 amino acids. The CDR3 loop reads CASSPRGETQYF. The CDR3 region has the DNA TGTGCCAGCAGCCCCCGGGGGGAGACCCAGTACTTC.

The table lists this clone with a few counts. This chain uses TRBV19 with TRBJ1-2; D not certain. Per the germline V gene, CDR1 is LNHDA and CDR2 is SQIVND (reference sequence). The CDR3 runs 11 residues. V lost 6 bases to trimming and J lost 8 bases, with 10 bases between them. The DNA of the CDR3 is TGTGCCAGTAGACGACAAGGCGGCTACACCTTC. This encodes CASRRQGGYTF.

The chain links TRBV12-3 or TRBV12-4 to TRBJ2-3; D remains ambiguous. V shed 6 bases and J shed 3 bases, with 4 bases lying between them. The CDR3 covers 11 residues. The CDR3 is CASSVTDTQYF. CDR3 sequence (DNA): TGTGCCAGCAGCGTGACAGATACGCAGTATTTT.

The chain has TRBV7-9 and TRBJ1-5; no definite D call. Germline lookup yields CDR1 SEHNR and CDR2 FQNEAQ (reference sequence). The V gene lost 2 bases and the J gene lost 9 bases, with 8 bases spanning the gap. The CDR3 consists of 12 residues. The CDR3 loop is CASSLSGRPQHF. Here the CDR3 DNA reads TGTGCCAGCAGCTTATCTGGTAGGCCCCAGCATTTT.

V is TRBV6-6 and J is TRBJ2-3; D is uncertain. Germline V lookup: CDR1 MNHNY, CDR2 SVGAGI (reference sequence). The V and J ends lost 5 bases and 2 bases respectively, with 20 bases between them. CDR3 length: 17 residues. CDR3 in amino acids: CASSPDRSPGYTDTQYF. The DNA of the CDR3 is TGTGCCAGCAGTCCCGACCGATCCCCGGGCTACACAGATACGCAGTATTTT.

The V and J genes are TRBV10-3 and TRBJ1-2, with 11 bases lining up with TRBD1. Germline V gene data show CDR1 as ENHRY and CDR2 as SYGVKD. V was clipped by 4 bases and J by 7 bases; unmatched bases: 8. The CDR3 extends over 15 amino acids. The CDR3 region has the DNA TGTGCCATCAGTGGTCCGGGACAGGGGGTAGGTGGCTACACCTTC. Amino acids: CAISGPGQGVGGYTF.

The chain is built from TRBV19 and TRBJ1-6; D gene unclear. Germline CDR1 reads LNHDA; CDR2 reads SQIVND (reference sequence). Trimming cost V 5 bases and J 6 bases, with 5 bases left between them. The CDR3 spans 12 residues. CDR3: CASSPLNSPLHF. The DNA for the CDR3 is TGTGCCAGTAGTCCTCTTAATTCACCCCTCCACTTT.

The chain links TRBV7-2 to TRBJ2-3; D possibly corresponds to TRBD2 (6 bases). Per germline, CDR1 SGHTA and CDR2 FQGNSA. The CDR3 has 15 residues. With 1 base removed from V and 3 bases from J, the gap between germline ends came to 11 bases. CDR3 sequence reads: CASSLGSAGTDTQYF. Written as DNA, the CDR3 is TGTGCCAGCAGCTTAGGTTCGGCGGGAACAGATACGCAGTATTTT.

The chain links TRBV28 to TRBJ2-2; D is unclear. The V gene's germline CDR1 is MDHEN and CDR2 SYDVKM. The V gene lost 8 bases and the J gene lost 7 bases, with 14 bases spanning the gap. CDR3 length: 13 residues. In DNA form, the CDR3 reads TGTGCCAGCCGGGTCAGTTCAATCGGGGAGCTGTTTTTT. This encodes CASRVSSIGELFF.

The chain combines TRBV9 with TRBJ2-1, with D maybe TRBD2 (6 bases). Per the germline V gene, CDR1 is SGDLS and CDR2 is YYNGEE. The CDR3 is 15 amino acids. With 3 bases removed from V and 7 bases from J, the gap between germline ends came to 17 bases. DNA for the CDR3: TGTGCCAGCAGCGCCCTAGCGCTCCCTCCAAATGAGCAGTTCTTC. It is translated as CASSALALPPNEQFF.

The rearrangement uses TRBV19 and TRBJ1-5; tentative D call: TRBD1 (6 bases). From germline, CDR1 is LNHDA and CDR2 SQIVND (reference sequence). This CDR3 region has 17 residues. Between the trimmed V and J ends, which lost 5 bases and 1 base, there was a span of 18 bases. CDR3 DNA sequence: TGTGCCAGTAGTTTCCCGGGGGGCGCCGTGAGCAATCAGCCCCAGCATTTT. This encodes CASSFPGGAVSNQPQHF.

The chain is built from TRBV19 and TRBJ1-5; 8 positions agree with TRBD1. This CDR3 has 14 amino acids. The germline V gene has CDR1 LNHDA and CDR2 SQIVND (reference sequence). With V trimmed by 3 bases and J by 7 bases, 5 bases remained unmatched. CDR3 DNA: TGTGCCAGTAGTATTGACAGGGGCACGCAGCCCCAGCATTTT. The encoded protein is CASSIDRGTQPQHF.

This chain links TRBV3-1 (or the pseudogene TRBV3-2) with TRBJ2-7; the D gene could be TRBD1 or TRBD2 (5 bases each). V lost 3 bases and J 5 bases, leaving 23 bases between the germline ends. Germline CDR1 is LGHDT and CDR2 is YNNKEL (reference sequence). There are 17 residues in the CDR3. DNA for the CDR3: TGTGCCAGCAGCCACGAGGACGCTAACGGGGCTTTGGACGAGCAGTACTTC. Its protein product is CASSHEDANGALDEQYF.

The rearrangement uses TRBV19 and TRBJ1-1; D is possibly TRBD1 (6 bases). The ends were cut back, 1 base at V and 3 bases at J, with 6 bases in the middle. Germline CDR1 is LNHDA and CDR2 is SQIVND (reference sequence). CDR3 size: 13 residues. CDR3 bases: TGTGCCAGTAGTATAGCAGGGGACACTGAAGCTTTCTTT. Protein product: CASSIAGDTEAFF.

J is TRBJ2-5 and V is TRBV28, with no clear D. The V end lost 6 bases, the J end lost 0 bases, and 17 bases lay between the germline ends. In germline, CDR1 is MDHEN, CDR2 SYDVKM. This CDR3 has 16 amino acids. CDR3 sequence (DNA): TGTGCCAGCAGCAGTTTTATGGTCAGATACCAAGAGACCCAGTACTTC. This sequence encodes CASSSFMVRYQETQYF.

The chain combines TRBV20-1 with TRBJ2-6, with D possibly being TRBD1 (6 bases). V was clipped by 3 bases and J by 1 base, with 13 bases between them. CDR1 DFQATT and CDR2 SNEGSKA come from the germline V gene (reference sequence). The CDR3 consists of 16 residues. The CDR3 loop reads CSASKQGMSGANVLTF. The CDR3 DNA reads TGCAGTGCTAGTAAGCAGGGGATGTCTGGGGCCAACGTCCTGACTTTC.

V usage is TRBV24-1 and J usage is TRBJ2-1; unclear D gene. Trimming took off 4 bases at V and 0 bases at J, with 18 bases between the two ends. The germline V gene encodes CDR1 KGHDR and CDR2 SFDVKD. This CDR3 spans 18 amino acids. This CDR3 is CATSEERTAMSSYNEQFF. CDR3 nucleotides: TGTGCCACCAGTGAAGAAAGAACAGCGATGAGCTCCTACAATGAGCAGTTCTTC.

The chain joins TRBV5-6 to TRBJ2-7; D possibly corresponds to TRBD1 (6 bases). V dropped 4 bases and J dropped 11 bases, with 19 bases sitting between them. This CDR3 spans 13 amino acids. Germline CDR1 SGHDT, CDR2 YYEEEE. DNA for the CDR3: TGTGCCAGCAGCACCGGGACAAAGTGGGTTGAGTACTTC. This encodes CASSTGTKWVEYF.